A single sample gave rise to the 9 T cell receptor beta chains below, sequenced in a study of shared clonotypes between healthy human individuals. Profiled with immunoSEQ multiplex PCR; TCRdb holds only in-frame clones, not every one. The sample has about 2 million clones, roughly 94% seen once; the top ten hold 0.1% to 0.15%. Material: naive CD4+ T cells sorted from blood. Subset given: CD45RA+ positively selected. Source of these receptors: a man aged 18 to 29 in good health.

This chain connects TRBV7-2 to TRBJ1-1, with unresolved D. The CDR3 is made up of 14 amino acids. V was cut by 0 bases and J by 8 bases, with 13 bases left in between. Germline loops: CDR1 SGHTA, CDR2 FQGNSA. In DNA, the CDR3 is TGTGCCAGCAGCTTAGCGTGGGGAGGGAAAGAAGCTTTCTTT. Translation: CASSLAWGGKEAFF.

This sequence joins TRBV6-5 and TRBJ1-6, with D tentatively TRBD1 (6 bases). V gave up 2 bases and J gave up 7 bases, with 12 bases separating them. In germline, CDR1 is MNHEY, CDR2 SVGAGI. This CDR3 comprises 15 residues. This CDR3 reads CASSYTSTGNSPLHF. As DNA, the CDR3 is TGTGCCAGCAGTTACACCTCAACAGGGAATTCACCCCTCCACTTT.

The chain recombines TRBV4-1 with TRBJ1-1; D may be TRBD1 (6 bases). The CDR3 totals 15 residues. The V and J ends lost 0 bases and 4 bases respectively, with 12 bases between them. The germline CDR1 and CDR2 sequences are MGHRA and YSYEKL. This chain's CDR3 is CASSQETGFFTEAFF. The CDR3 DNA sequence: TGCGCCAGCAGCCAAGAAACAGGGTTTTTCACTGAAGCTTTCTTT.

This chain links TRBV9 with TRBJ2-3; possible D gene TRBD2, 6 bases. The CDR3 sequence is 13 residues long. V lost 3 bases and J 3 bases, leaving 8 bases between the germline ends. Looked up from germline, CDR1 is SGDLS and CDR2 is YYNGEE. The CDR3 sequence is CASSALATDTQYF. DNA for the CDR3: TGTGCCAGCAGCGCACTAGCAACAGATACGCAGTATTTT.

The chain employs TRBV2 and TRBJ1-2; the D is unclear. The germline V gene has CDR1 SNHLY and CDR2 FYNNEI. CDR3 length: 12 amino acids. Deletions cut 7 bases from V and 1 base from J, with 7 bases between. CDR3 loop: CASTWDNYGYTF. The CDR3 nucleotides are TGTGCCAGCACGTGGGATAACTATGGCTACACCTTC.

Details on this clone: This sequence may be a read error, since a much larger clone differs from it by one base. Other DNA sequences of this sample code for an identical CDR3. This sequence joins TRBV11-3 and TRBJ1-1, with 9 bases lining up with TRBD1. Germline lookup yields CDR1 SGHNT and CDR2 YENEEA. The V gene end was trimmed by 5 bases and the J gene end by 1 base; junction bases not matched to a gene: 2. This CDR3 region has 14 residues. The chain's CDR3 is CASSLQGANTEAFF. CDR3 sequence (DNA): TGTGCCAGCAGCCTACAGGGGGCGAACACTGAAGCTTTCTTT.

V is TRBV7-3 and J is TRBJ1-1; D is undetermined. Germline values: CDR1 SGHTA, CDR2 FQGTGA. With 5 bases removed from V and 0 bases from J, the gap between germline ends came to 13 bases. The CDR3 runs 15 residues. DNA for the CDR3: TGTGCCAGCAGCCTAGGCCACGGCATGAACACTGAAGCTTTCTTT. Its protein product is CASSLGHGMNTEAFF.

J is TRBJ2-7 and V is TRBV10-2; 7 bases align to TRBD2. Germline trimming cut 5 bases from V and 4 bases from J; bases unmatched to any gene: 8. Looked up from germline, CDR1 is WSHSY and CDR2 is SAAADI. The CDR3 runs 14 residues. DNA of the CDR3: TGCGCCAGCAGTAGGGCTAGCGGCAGATACGAGCAGTACTTC. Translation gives CASSRASGRYEQYF.

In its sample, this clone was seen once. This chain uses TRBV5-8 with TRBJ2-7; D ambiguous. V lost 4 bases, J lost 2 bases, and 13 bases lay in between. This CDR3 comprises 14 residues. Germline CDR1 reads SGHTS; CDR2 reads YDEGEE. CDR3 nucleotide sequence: TGTGCCAGCAGCAAAGATACATATCCCTACGAGCAGTACTTC. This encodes CASSKDTYPYEQYF.